A single sample gave rise to the 12 T cell receptor beta chains below, sequenced in a study of PD-L1 blockade in urothelial cancer. Sequencing used immunoSEQ multiplex PCR; TCRdb keeps in-frame clones, though not all of them. The sample has some 71,000 clones; around 85% are singletons. Sample time point: pretreatment peripheral blood. The source material was PBMCs, sampled around atezolizumab (anti-PD-L1) treatment. Source of these receptors: a man aged 35 to 55 with urothelial cancer.

The chain recombines TRBV28 with TRBJ1-5, with TRBD1 matching 8 bases. The trim removed 5 bases at V and 9 bases at J, leaving 9 bases unmatched. The germline CDR1 and CDR2 sequences are MDHEN and SYDVKM. The CDR3 consists of 14 residues. CDR3 in DNA: TGTGCCAGCAGTGAAGGACAGGGTACGAGGCCCCAGCATTTT. Translation gives CASSEGQGTRPQHF. The full variable domain, with the rest looked up from reference TRBV28 and TRBJ1-5, is DVKVTQSSRYLVKRTGEKVFLECVQDMDHENMFWYRQDPGLGLRLIYFSYDVKMKEKGDIPEGYSVSREKKERFSLILESASTNQTSMYLCASSEGQGTRPQHFGDGTRLSIL.

This sequence joins TRBV27 and TRBJ2-7, with TRBD2 matching over 7 bases. The V gene end was trimmed by 6 bases and the J gene end by 0 bases; junction bases not matched to a gene: 11. The CDR3 loop spans 16 amino acids. The germline CDR1 and CDR2 sequences are MNHEY and SMNVEV (reference sequence). CDR3 sequence reads: CASSREVRTDSYEQYF. The CDR3 bases are TGTGCCAGCAGCCGGGAGGTCCGGACTGACTCCTACGAGCAGTACTTC.

This chain uses TRBV4-3 with TRBJ1-2; perhaps TRBD1 as D (6 bases). The CDR3 is made up of 15 amino acids. Trimming cost V 0 bases and J 1 base, with 9 bases left between them. Per germline, CDR1 LGHNA and CDR2 YSLEER. This chain's CDR3 is CASSQDRTVNYGYTF. Written as DNA, the CDR3 is TGCGCCAGCAGCCAAGATCGGACAGTTAACTATGGCTACACCTTC.

J is TRBJ1-4 and V is TRBV11-2; D gene unclear. Between the trimmed V and J ends, which lost 2 bases and 0 bases, there was a span of 7 bases. Germline CDR1 is SGHAT and CDR2 is FQNNGV. The CDR3 has 15 amino acids. The CDR3 spells CASSLPTTTNEKLFF. CDR3 nucleotide sequence: TGTGCCAGCAGCTTACCGACAACAACTAATGAAAAACTGTTTTTT.

The CDR3 sequence: CASSRGTSKETQYF. Here the CDR3 DNA reads TGTGCCAGCAGCCGTGGGACTAGCAAAGAGACCCAGTACTTC. The chain carries TRBV6-6 and TRBJ2-5; the match to TRBD2 covers 9 bases. V lost 6 bases to trimming and J lost 3 bases; unmatched junction nucleotides: 5. Germline V gives CDR1 MNHNY, CDR2 SVGAGI (reference sequence). The CDR3 is 14 amino acids.

The chain is built from TRBV5-1 and TRBJ1-5; 9 bases map to TRBD1. V dropped 4 bases and J dropped 7; count of bases not matched to a gene: 9. The germline V gene has CDR1 SGHRS and CDR2 YFSETQ. This CDR3 is built from 15 residues. CDR3 protein: CASSPWGQGGQPQHF. CDR3 nucleotide sequence: TGCGCCAGCAGCCCGTGGGGACAGGGTGGGCAGCCCCAGCATTTT. Looking up the rest from reference TRBV5-1 and TRBJ1-5 gives the full variable domain: KAGVTQTPRYLIKTRGQQVTLSCSPISGHRSVSWYQQTPGQGLQFLFEYFSETQRNKGNFPGRFSGRQFSNSRSEMNVSTLELGDSALYLCASSPWGQGGQPQHFGDGTRLSIL.

The chain joins TRBV6-1 to TRBJ1-2; 8 bases line up with TRBD1. The germline V gene encodes CDR1 MNHNS and CDR2 SASEGT. Unmatched junction bases numbered 10, after V lost 11 bases and J lost 8 bases. There are 12 residues in the CDR3. CDR3 bases: TGTGCCGCTTTCAGGGGGCGCATAGGCTACACCTTC. Its protein is CAAFRGRIGYTF.

The chain recombines TRBV19 with TRBJ2-4; unclear D gene. CDR3 length equals 13 residues. Trimming took off 7 bases at V and 1 base at J, with 8 bases between the two ends. Germline loops: CDR1 LNHDA, CDR2 SQIVND (reference sequence). The CDR3 here is CASTSAAKNIQYF. In DNA, the CDR3 is TGTGCCAGTACCTCCGCGGCCAAAAACATTCAGTACTTC.

The CDR3 loop is CASSIKTPSYNEQFF. Here the CDR3 DNA reads TGTGCCAGTAGTATAAAAACTCCTTCCTACAATGAGCAGTTCTTC. J is TRBJ2-1 and V is TRBV19; no clear D. Trimming took 2 bases from V and 1 from J, leaving 9 bases between them. This CDR3 has 15 amino acids. Germline-derived CDR1 and CDR2 are LNHDA and SQIVND (reference sequence).

This chain joins TRBV6-1 and TRBJ2-7; D gene uncertain. This CDR3 has 11 amino acids. V lost 2 bases and J 5 bases, leaving 4 bases between the germline ends. The germline CDR1 and CDR2 sequences are MNHNS and SASEGT. The CDR3 protein is CASSEINEQYF. CDR3 DNA sequence: TGTGCCAGCAGTGAAATTAACGAGCAGTACTTC.

A few counts support this clone. This chain links TRBV30 with TRBJ2-5; D call uncertain. The CDR3 extends over 14 amino acids. The V gene lost 5 bases and the J gene lost 1 base, with 14 bases spanning the gap. CDR1 is GTSNPN, CDR2 SVGIG, per germline (reference sequence). The CDR3 coding sequence is TGTGCCTGGGCTGGAGACGTCCTCCAAGAGACCCAGTACTTC. This codes for CAWAGDVLQETQYF.

The chain employs TRBV29-1 and TRBJ2-2; 8 bases are shared with TRBD2. The CDR3 spans 14 residues. CDR1 and CDR2 from the germline V gene are SQVTM and ANQGSEA. V dropped 6 bases and J dropped 2; count of bases not matched to a gene: 5. The CDR3 sequence: CSVGSGTNTGELFF. CDR3 nucleotide sequence: TGCAGCGTGGGTAGCGGGACTAACACCGGGGAGCTGTTTTTT.